Below are 22 T cell receptor beta chains sequenced from a single sample in a study of blood T cell repertoires in COVID-19. Sequenced by immunoSEQ multiplex PCR; TCRdb stores in-frame clones only, minus some. The repertoire holds some 200,000 clones, with around 85% as singletons. The sequenced sample was peripheral blood. These receptors were collected from a woman in her seventies with COVID-19, enrolled during active disease.

The V call is TRBV3-1 (or the pseudogene TRBV3-2), the J call TRBJ2-7; D uncertain. CDR1 LGHDT and CDR2 YNNKEL come from the germline V gene (reference sequence). The V and J ends lost 1 base and 6 bases respectively, with 4 bases between them. This CDR3 spans 11 amino acids. The CDR3 coding sequence is TGTGCCAGCAGCCAAGTCGGCGAGCAGTACTTC. Translation: CASSQVGEQYF.

This clone was counted once. The chain combines TRBV5-4 with TRBJ1-3; the D gene is possibly TRBD1 (6 bases). The germline V gene has CDR1 SGHNT and CDR2 YYREEE (reference sequence). V lost 2 bases and J 4 bases, leaving 16 bases between the germline ends. The CDR3 contains 16 residues. In nucleotides, the CDR3 is TGTGCCAGCAGCTTTGGGGGGGCCACACTAGGAAACACCATATATTTT. It is translated as CASSFGGATLGNTIYF.

The V call is TRBV9, the J call TRBJ2-7; 8 bases are shared with TRBD1. CDR3 length equals 15 residues. CDR1 is SGDLS, CDR2 YYNGEE, per germline. Unmatched junction bases numbered 7, after V lost 4 bases and J lost 1 base. CDR3 nucleotide sequence: TGTGCCAGCAGCTCGAGGACAGGGCCTTCCTACGAGCAGTACTTC. Its protein product is CASSSRTGPSYEQYF.

This chain links TRBV11-3 with TRBJ2-7, with 7 positions matching TRBD1. Trimming took 3 bases from V and 1 from J; bases not matched to a gene: 6. Germline CDR1 reads SGHNT; CDR2 reads YENEEA. The CDR3 contains 15 residues. CDR3 DNA: TGTGCCAGCAGCTTTGGGACAGAGGTGTCCTACGAGCAGTACTTC. Protein product: CASSFGTEVSYEQYF.

V and J are TRBV25-1 and TRBJ1-3; 10 bases align to TRBD1. The CDR3 has 18 residues. The V gene's germline CDR1 is MGHDK and CDR2 SYGVNS. The J segment lost 1 base and the V segment lost 1 base, leaving 7 bases of the junction unmatched. CDR3 loop: CASSEFEGQGRSGNTIYF. CDR3 bases: TGTGCCAGCAGTGAATTTGAGGGACAGGGGAGATCTGGAAACACCATATATTTT.

This clone occurred once. The V call is TRBV7-2, the J call TRBJ2-1; D unclear. This CDR3 is built from 16 residues. The V gene lost 5 bases and the J gene lost 0 bases, with 14 bases spanning the gap. Germline CDR1 and CDR2: SGHTA and FQGNSA. CDR3 coding DNA: TGTGCCAGCAGCATCGCATCGGCTAGCTCCTACAATGAGCAGTTCTTC. It yields the protein CASSIASASSYNEQFF.

As regards this clone: This same CDR3 is encoded by further DNA sequences in the sample. This chain uses TRBV7-3 with TRBJ2-7; D unresolved. The V end was cut by 6 bases, the J end by 1 base, with 10 bases between. The germline V gene encodes CDR1 SGHTA and CDR2 FQGTGA. The CDR3 extends over 13 amino acids. CDR3 loop: CASSPGQSYEQYF. The CDR3 DNA is TGTGCCAGCAGTCCGGGTCAATCCTACGAGCAGTACTTC.

In DNA form, the CDR3 reads TGTGCCAGCAGCCGCTGGGGGGACAGAAATCAGCCCCAGCATTTT. Translation gives CASSRWGDRNQPQHF. J is TRBJ1-5 and V is TRBV5-6; 7 bases fit TRBD1. This CDR3 is 15 amino acids long. J gave up 4 bases and V 4 bases, and 8 bases lay outside the gene matches. Germline lookup yields CDR1 SGHDT and CDR2 YYEEEE. Full variable domain (outside the CDR3, taken from reference TRBV5-6 and TRBJ1-5): DAGVTQSPTHLIKTRGQQVTLRCSPKSGHDTVSWYQQALGQGPQFIFQYYEEEERQRGNFPDRFSGHQFPNYSSELNVNALLLGDSALYLCASSRWGDRNQPQHFGDGTRLSIL.

The chain recombines TRBV18 with TRBJ2-3; 7 bases match TRBD2. Trimming cost V 2 bases and J 0 bases; bases outside gene matches: 5. The germline gives CDR1 KGHSH, CDR2 LQKENI. The CDR3 extends over 16 amino acids. CDR3 residues: CASSPITGGSTDTQYF. The CDR3 DNA follows: TGTGCCAGCTCACCAATAACGGGGGGTAGCACAGATACGCAGTATTTT.

The V call is TRBV15, the J call TRBJ1-3, with D unclear. Germline lookup yields CDR1 LNHNV and CDR2 YYDKDF (reference sequence). V shed 1 base and J shed 0 bases, with 10 bases lying between them. The CDR3 runs to 16 residues. As DNA, the CDR3 is TGTGCCACCAGCAGAGTCTCCACTTACTCTGGAAACACCATATATTTT. This codes for CATSRVSTYSGNTIYF.

This chain links TRBV24-1 with TRBJ2-1, with 10 bases identical to TRBD2. Germline V lookup: CDR1 KGHDR, CDR2 SFDVKD. The CDR3 length is 16 residues. V shed 4 bases and J 1 base; nucleotides not matched to a gene: 3. CDR3 sequence reads: CATSDRTSGSYNEQFF. The DNA of the CDR3 is TGTGCCACCAGTGACCGGACTAGCGGTTCCTACAATGAGCAGTTCTTC.

V usage is TRBV7-8 and J usage is TRBJ2-3; D may be TRBD2 (7 bases). This CDR3 spans 16 amino acids. The germline CDR1 and CDR2 sequences are SGHVS and FQNEAQ. V was pared by 2 bases and J by 5 bases, with 17 bases between. CDR3 nucleotides: TGTGCCAGCAGCTTACAGGGGAGACTAGCTGGAGATACGCAGTATTTT. This encodes CASSLQGRLAGDTQYF.

This clone came up once. The chain has TRBV6-5 and TRBJ2-7; D not resolved. The CDR3 loop spans 14 amino acids. Trimming took 0 bases from V and 0 from J, leaving 6 bases between them. CDR1 MNHEY and CDR2 SVGAGI come from the germline V gene. As DNA, the CDR3 is TGTGCCAGCAGTTACTCGCCAGACTCCTACGAGCAGTACTTC. Encoded protein: CASSYSPDSYEQYF.

The CDR3 is CASSSGGVNTEAFF. As DNA, the CDR3 is TGTGCCAGCAGTTCAGGGGGAGTGAACACTGAAGCTTTCTTT. The chain uses TRBV7-2 and TRBJ1-1; 7 bases line up with TRBD1. After removal of 6 bases from V and 0 bases from J, the junction contained 4 bases not matched to a gene. The CDR3 has 14 amino acids. Germline-derived CDR1 and CDR2 are SGHTA and FQGNSA. The variable domain in full, with the rest retrieved from reference TRBV7-2 and TRBJ1-1, is GAGVSQSPSNKVTEKGKDVELRCDPISGHTALYWYRQSLGQGLEFLIYFQGNSAPDKSGLPSDRFSAERTGGSVSTLTIQRTQQEDSAVYLCASSSGGVNTEAFFGQGTRLTVV.

This clone was counted once. This chain joins TRBV12-3 or TRBV12-4 and TRBJ1-1, with D uncertain. The CDR3 has 13 amino acids. V lost 1 base, J lost 4 bases, and 7 bases lay in between. The CDR3 loop reads CASSLGSGTEAFF. CDR3 nucleotides: TGTGCCAGCAGTTTAGGTAGTGGCACTGAAGCTTTCTTT.

V and J are TRBV18 and TRBJ1-3; D is possibly TRBD1 (5 bases). Looked up from germline, CDR1 is KGHSH and CDR2 is LQKENI. V lost 2 bases to trimming and J lost 2 bases, with 10 bases between them. The CDR3 runs to 15 residues. The CDR3 coding sequence is TGTGCCAGCTCACCAATGGGGGGGACTGGAAACACCATATATTTT. Translation: CASSPMGGTGNTIYF.

CDR3 loop: CASSLSGGPSYEQYF. In DNA form, the CDR3 reads TGTGCCAGCAGCTTAAGCGGCGGGCCCTCCTACGAGCAGTACTTC. The rearrangement uses TRBV7-6 and TRBJ2-7; possible D gene TRBD2, 5 bases. Trimming pared 2 bases from V and 0 bases from J, leaving 11 bases between. The germline gives CDR1 SGHVS, CDR2 FNYEAQ. The CDR3 sequence is 15 residues long.

Turning to this clone: Compared with germline, one end of the junction differs, possibly owing to a read error. The chain joins TRBV7-7 to TRBJ2-7, with TRBD2 identical over 14 bases. This CDR3 has 15 residues. Germline-derived CDR1 and CDR2 are SSHAT and FNYEAQ (reference sequence). The CDR3 coding sequence is TGTGCTAGCAGTCCGGGACTAGCGGGAGTATACGAGCAGTACTTC. Residues: CASSPGLAGVYEQYF.

This clone came up a few times. The chain is built from TRBV6-5 and TRBJ1-2, with D tentatively TRBD1 (5 bases). V lost 4 bases to trimming and J lost 6 bases, with 15 bases between them. The CDR3 totals 14 residues. Germline V gene sequence: CDR1 MNHEY, CDR2 SVGAGI. CDR3 bases: TGTGCCAGCAGTTCGGATGGGGCGAGTGATGGCTACACCTTC. Encoded protein: CASSSDGASDGYTF.

V is TRBV5-8 and J is TRBJ2-1, with 7 positions matching TRBD1. This CDR3 has 16 residues. From germline, CDR1 is SGHTS and CDR2 YDEGEE. The J segment lost 4 bases and the V segment lost 4 bases, leaving 11 bases of the junction unmatched. DNA for the CDR3: TGTGCCAGCAGCGTCCGGGACAGATCTATTTACAATGAGCAGTTCTTC. It is translated as CASSVRDRSIYNEQFF.

J is TRBJ1-6 and V is TRBV30; 7 bases agree with TRBD1. The CDR3 is 16 amino acids. The V gene's germline CDR1 is GTSNPN and CDR2 SVGIG (reference sequence). The trim removed 2 bases at V and 6 bases at J, leaving 10 bases unmatched. CDR3: CAWSKGQLNSNSPLHF. Here the CDR3 DNA reads TGTGCCTGGAGTAAGGGACAGCTGAACAGTAATTCACCCCTCCACTTT.

The genes are TRBV7-2 and TRBJ2-1; 14 bases match TRBD2. The CDR3 covers 18 residues. Germline assignment: CDR1 SGHTA and CDR2 FQGNSA. V shed 1 base and J 10 bases; nucleotides not matched to a gene: 12. The CDR3: CASSLVSWGLAGVLEQFF. CDR3 DNA sequence: TGTGCCAGCAGCTTAGTGTCTTGGGGACTAGCGGGGGTACTAGAGCAGTTCTTC.